The 9 T cell receptor beta chains reported below all come from one sample, sequenced in a study of radiotherapy plus CTLA-4 blockade in lung cancer. Assay: immunoSEQ multiplex PCR; the TCRdb copy retains only in-frame clones and omits some. The sample consists of 40,000 to 50,000 clones, approximately 78% of them appearing once. The sample in question was peripheral blood, obtained from a patient treated with radiotherapy plus ipilimumab. These receptors all stem from a human donor with non-small cell lung cancer who had stable disease on radiotherapy plus ipilimumab.

DNA of the CDR3: TGTGCCAGCAGCCGGCCGGGCCAAGAGACCCAGTACTTC. This encodes CASSRPGQETQYF. The rearrangement joins TRBV11-2 to TRBJ2-5; no clear D. CDR1 is SGHAT, CDR2 FQNNGV, per germline. CDR3 length: 13 residues. V lost 5 bases to trimming and J lost 1 base, with 8 bases between them.

The chain has TRBV23-1 and TRBJ2-4; TRBD1 matches 7 bases. Being an ORF, TRBV23-1 has a function that is uncertain. V lost 2 bases and J lost 0; bases outside the gene matches: 16. The CDR3 totals 20 residues. The CDR3 loop is CASSQRPGQYPTLAKNIQYF. The CDR3 coding sequence is TGCGCCAGCAGTCAACGACCGGGACAGTACCCTACTCTAGCCAAAAACATTCAGTACTTC.

The chain recombines TRBV7-9 with TRBJ1-6; D possibly corresponds to TRBD1 (6 bases). Germline CDR1 reads SEHNR; CDR2 reads FQNEAQ (reference sequence). The CDR3 is made up of 16 amino acids. Trimming left V 3 bases short and J 6 bases short, with 15 bases between. The chain's CDR3 is CASSFPAGGGNSPLHF. CDR3 bases: TGTGCCAGCAGCTTCCCCGCGGGAGGGGGTAATTCACCCCTCCACTTT. Complete variable domain (other parts from reference TRBV7-9 and TRBJ1-6): DTGVSQNPRHKITKRGQNVTFRCDPISEHNRLYWYRQTLGQGPEFLTYFQNEAQLEKSRLLSDRFSAERPKGSFSTLEIQRTEQGDSAMYLCASSFPAGGGNSPLHFGNGTRLTVT.

This rearrangement joins TRBV19 to TRBJ2-3; TRBD1 matches 8 bases. CDR1 and CDR2 (germline): LNHDA, SQIVND (reference sequence). V shed 3 bases, J shed 4 bases, and the junction held 15 bases outside the gene matches. The CDR3 length is 18 residues. The CDR3 is CASSIRTGKTGTPDTQYF. The CDR3 DNA is TGTGCCAGTAGTATTCGGACAGGGAAGACTGGAACCCCAGATACGCAGTATTTT. Full variable domain (remainder filled in from reference TRBV19 and TRBJ2-3): DGGITQSPKYLFRKEGQNVTLSCEQNLNHDAMYWYRQDPGQGLRLIYYSQIVNDFQKGDIAEGYSVSREKKESFPLTVTSAQKNPTAFYLCASSIRTGKTGTPDTQYFGPGTRLTVL.

This clone was counted between two and nine times. This chain connects TRBV6-9 to TRBJ2-7; D is perhaps TRBD1 (5 bases). This CDR3 comprises 11 residues. Germline loops: CDR1 MNHGY, CDR2 SVAAGI. Trimming shortened V by 6 bases and J by 5 bases, and 8 bases separated the two germline ends. The chain's CDR3 is CASSQGHEQYF. The DNA of the CDR3 is TGTGCCAGCAGCCAGGGTCACGAGCAGTACTTC.

CDR3 sequence reads: CASGLAGAGELFF. In DNA form, the CDR3 reads TGTGCCAGCGGACTAGCGGGAGCCGGGGAGCTGTTTTTT. This sequence joins TRBV7-9 and TRBJ2-2, with TRBD2 matching over 13 bases. Germline lookup yields CDR1 SEHNR and CDR2 FQNEAQ (reference sequence). The CDR3 is 13 residues long. V gave up 8 bases and J gave up 6 bases; unmatched junction bases: 0. Full variable domain (rest looked up from reference TRBV7-9 and TRBJ2-2): DTGVSQNPRHKITKRGQNVTFRCDPISEHNRLYWYRQTLGQGPEFLTYFQNEAQLEKSRLLSDRFSAERPKGSFSTLEIQRTEQGDSAMYLCASGLAGAGELFFGEGSRLTVL.

The chain carries TRBV28 and TRBJ2-7, with D perhaps TRBD2 (6 bases). The ends were cut back, 6 bases at V and 3 bases at J, with 18 bases in the middle. The CDR3 length is 15 residues. Germline CDR1 reads MDHEN; CDR2 reads SYDVKM. The chain's CDR3 is CASRTGTQDFYEQYF. In nucleotides, the CDR3 is TGTGCCAGCAGGACCGGGACTCAGGACTTCTACGAGCAGTACTTC.

A few counts support this clone. V is TRBV11-2 and J is TRBJ1-4; a possible D gene is TRBD1 (5 bases). V lost 4 bases and J 5 bases, leaving 11 bases between the germline ends. Looked up from germline, CDR1 is SGHAT and CDR2 is FQNNGV. The CDR3 extends over 14 amino acids. In DNA form, the CDR3 reads TGTGCCAGCAGCTCCGGGACTGCAAATGAAAAACTGTTTTTT. Translating it yields CASSSGTANEKLFF.

The chain couples TRBV7-2 to TRBJ1-3; D uncertain. V was shortened by 5 bases and J by 0 bases, with 8 bases between the two germline ends. The germline CDR1 and CDR2 sequences are SGHTA and FQGNSA. The CDR3 consists of 14 residues. This CDR3 reads CASSNPSSGNTIYF. The CDR3 coding sequence is TGTGCCAGCAGCAACCCTAGCTCTGGAAACACCATATATTTT.